The 9 T cell receptor beta chains in this list originate from one sample, sequenced in a study of blood T cell repertoires in COVID-19. The data were produced by immunoSEQ multiplex PCR, yet TCRdb's version contains in-frame clones alone and is incomplete. Of approximately 170,000 clones in the sample, 75% to 85% are singletons; the top ten hold about a tenth. The sequenced material came from peripheral blood. These receptors were collected from a human donor in a cohort sampled during active COVID-19.

This clone was seen only once. V gene TRBV29-1 combines with J gene TRBJ1-2, with D perhaps matching TRBD1 (5 bases). V shed 3 bases and J shed 6 bases, with 11 bases lying between them. This CDR3 contains 12 residues. Germline CDR1 SQVTM, CDR2 ANQGSEA. The CDR3 bases are TGCAGCGTTGATGCAGGGAGGAATGGCTACACCTTC. It is translated as CSVDAGRNGYTF.

V usage is TRBV30 and J usage is TRBJ1-2; D ambiguous. V lost 5 bases to trimming and J lost 2 bases, with 3 bases between them. The CDR3 extends over 10 amino acids. CDR1 and CDR2 (germline): GTSNPN, SVGIG (reference sequence). The CDR3 protein is CAWRNYGYTF. The CDR3 DNA is TGTGCCTGGCGGAACTATGGCTACACCTTC.

In this sample, this clone turned up a few times. The gene calls are TRBV5-5 and TRBJ1-3; maybe TRBD1 (5 bases). There are 15 residues in the CDR3. Trimming removed 2 bases from V and 4 bases from J, with 13 bases in between. The germline V gene has CDR1 SGHKS and CDR2 YYEKEE (reference sequence). In nucleotides, the CDR3 is TGTGCCAGCAGCTTTAACAGGCTCTCAGGAAACACCATATATTTT. Amino acids: CASSFNRLSGNTIYF.

The V and J genes are TRBV7-3 and TRBJ2-4; 11 bases fit TRBD1. The V gene end was trimmed by 0 bases and the J gene end by 9 bases; junction bases not matched to a gene: 10. CDR3 length: 17 amino acids. Germline lookup yields CDR1 SGHTA and CDR2 FQGTGA. CDR3 bases: TGTGCCAGCAGCTTAACGCCCCGGACAGGGGGCCCGACCATTCAGTACTTC. It translates to CASSLTPRTGGPTIQYF.

This chain joins TRBV4-3 and TRBJ1-3; TRBD1 agrees at 7 bases. V was pared by 7 bases and J by 4 bases, with 7 bases of the junction left unmatched. Germline CDR1 is LGHNA and CDR2 is YSLEER. The CDR3 sequence is 14 residues long. The CDR3 DNA reads as TGCGCCAGCATGAGACAGGGTGAGGGAAACACCATATATTTT. It specifies CASMRQGEGNTIYF.

This clone was detected once. V usage is TRBV6-5 and J usage is TRBJ1-3; weak D call: TRBD1 (5 bases). The V end lost 7 bases, the J end lost 0 bases, and 13 bases lay between the germline ends. The CDR3 has 15 amino acids. The germline V gene encodes CDR1 MNHEY and CDR2 SVGAGI. The CDR3 region has the DNA TGTGCCAGCAAGCGGGACTCCCCCTCTGGAAACACCATATATTTT. Its protein is CASKRDSPSGNTIYF.

The chain couples TRBV6-2 or TRBV6-3 to TRBJ2-7, with 7 bases identical to TRBD1. CDR1 and CDR2 (germline): MNHEY, SVGEGT. The CDR3 length is 16 residues. V lost 7 bases and J lost 2; bases outside the gene matches: 14. The DNA of the CDR3 is TGTGCCAGCACCCCAAGGGCAGGGGGTGGGACCTACGAGCAGTACTTC. This gives the protein CASTPRAGGGTYEQYF.

This chain joins TRBV15 and TRBJ2-2; D is undetermined. The CDR3 length is 14 residues. V lost 0 bases to trimming and J lost 5 bases, with 7 bases between them. In germline, CDR1 is LNHNV, CDR2 YYDKDF (reference sequence). CDR3 amino acids: CATSRDSLTGELFF. Written as DNA, the CDR3 is TGTGCCACCAGCAGAGATAGCCTGACCGGGGAGCTGTTTTTT. Using reference TRBV15 and TRBJ2-2 for the parts outside the CDR3, the full variable domain is DAMVIQNPRYQVTQFGKPVTLSCSQTLNHNVMYWYQQKSSQAPKLLFHYYDKDFNNEADTPDNFQSRRPNTSFCFLDIRSPGLGDTAMYLCATSRDSLTGELFFGEGSRLTVL.

This clone was observed a handful of times. The CDR3 DNA reads as TGTGCCAGCAGTTTATGGGCGTCTGGCAATCAGCCCCAGCATTTT. It codes for CASSLWASGNQPQHF. This rearrangement joins TRBV27 to TRBJ1-5, with D hard to call. CDR3 length: 15 amino acids. Germline CDR1 MNHEY, CDR2 SMNVEV (reference sequence). V was pared by 1 base and J by 2 bases, with 9 bases between.